A selection of T cell receptor beta chains follows, all from one sample in a study of T cell repertoires in cytomegalovirus infection. TCRdb analysed the reads with MiXCR anew, one entry per CDR3 protein. The sample has approximately 990,000 distinct CDR3 sequences, roughly 30% seen once. The antigens of these receptors remain unknown. This specimen consisted of cultured CD8+ T cells from PBMCs, obtained from culture after CMV antigen stimulation. Receptors originate from a human donor in good health (CMV status not recorded). Some clones in this sample may be carry-over from other donors' samples. Both conserved end residues are part of each CDR3. Fields, in order: J gene, V gene, D gene, clone size, CDR3 DNA, CDR3 protein. A D gene is named only where the DNA matches it firmly. A row's size may be missing; if present it is once, few, many or a size class.

TRBJ1-1 TRBV6-1 TRBD1 few TGTGCCAGCAACCGACAGGGTTTGAACACTGAAGCTTTCTTT CASNRQGLNTEAFF
TRBJ1-2 TRBV6-6 - - TGTGCCAGCAGCGTGAAGGAATTTTCTGTCTATGGCTACACCTTC CASSVKEFSVYGYTF
TRBJ2-7 TRBV20-1 TRBD2 - TGCAGTGCTAGAGGAACTAGCGGGACCTACGAGCAGTACTTC CSARGTSGTYEQYF
TRBJ2-3 TRBV27 - few TGTGCCAGCAGTAAACTATTAGCTAGCACAGATACGCAGTATTTT CASSKLLASTDTQYF
TRBJ1-6 TRBV27 TRBD1 once TGTGCCAGCAGCCAGACAGGGGATCCCTATAATTCACCCATCCACTTT CASSQTGDPYNSPIHF
TRBJ1-6 TRBV9 TRBD1 - TGTGCCAGCAGCGTCGGCAGGGGGCCTCTCTCACCCCTCCACTTT CASSVGRGPLSPLHF
TRBJ2-1 TRBV7-2 - once TGTGCCAGCAGCCTAAGCCGGGGGGCGTTCAATGAGCAGTTCTTC CASSLSRGAFNEQFF
TRBJ2-3 TRBV4-3 - - TGCGCCAGCAGCCAAGGTCCAGGGACAGATACGCAGTATTTT CASSQGPGTDTQYF
TRBJ2-1 TRBV20-1 TRBD2 - TGCAGTGCTAGTTCCCTAGCGGGGGGTACCTACAATGAGCAGTTCTTC CSASSLAGGTYNEQFF
TRBJ2-5 TRBV20-1 TRBD1 - TGCAGTTCCGGGACAGGGGTAGCAGAGACCCAGTACTTC CSSGTGVAETQYF
TRBJ1-2 TRBV4-3 TRBD1 - TGCGCCAGCAGCGGGCCGGGGACAGGAGGAGTAGTTGGCTACACCTTC CASSGPGTGGVVGYTF
TRBJ2-3 TRBV7-8 TRBD1 few TGTGCCAGCAGCCCGATGAGGGGGACAGGAGGCACAGATACGCAGTATTTT CASSPMRGTGGTDTQYF
TRBJ2-4 TRBV7-9 TRBD1 - TGTGCCAGCAGCCGGGACAGGGCCTTAGCCAAAAACATTCAGTACTTC CASSRDRALAKNIQYF